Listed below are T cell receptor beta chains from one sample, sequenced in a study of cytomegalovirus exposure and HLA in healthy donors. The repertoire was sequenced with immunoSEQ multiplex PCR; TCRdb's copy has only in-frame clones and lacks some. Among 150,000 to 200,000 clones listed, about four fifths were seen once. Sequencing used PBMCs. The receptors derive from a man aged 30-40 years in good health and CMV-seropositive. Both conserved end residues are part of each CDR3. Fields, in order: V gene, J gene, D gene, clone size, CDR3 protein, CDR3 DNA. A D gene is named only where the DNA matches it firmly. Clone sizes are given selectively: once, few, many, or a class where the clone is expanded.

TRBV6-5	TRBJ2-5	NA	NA	CASSPTELQETQYF	TGTGCCAGCAGTCCTACAGAACTCCAAGAGACCCAGTACTTC
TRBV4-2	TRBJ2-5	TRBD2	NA	CASSQGRGEGMETQYF	TGTGCCAGCAGCCAAGGACGGGGGGAAGGGATGGAGACCCAGTACTTC
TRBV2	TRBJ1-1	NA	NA	CASKNLGVKNTEAFF	TGTGCCAGCAAGAATCTGGGCGTAAAGAACACTGAAGCTTTCTTT
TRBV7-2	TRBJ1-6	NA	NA	CASSSPQSSYNSPLHF	TGTGCCAGCAGCTCCCCACAGAGCTCCTATAATTCACCCCTCCACTTT
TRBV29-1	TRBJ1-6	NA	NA	CSAKQGGDSPLHF	TGCAGCGCAAAACAGGGTGGGGATTCACCCCTCCACTTT
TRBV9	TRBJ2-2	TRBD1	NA	CASSPGQTNTGELFF	TGTGCCAGCAGCCCGGGACAGACTAACACCGGGGAGCTGTTTTTT
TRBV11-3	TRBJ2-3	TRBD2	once	CASSQSGGGGADTQYF	TGTGCCAGCAGCCAATCCGGGGGGGGTGGGGCAGATACGCAGTATTTT
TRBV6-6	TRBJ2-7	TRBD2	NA	CATSMTGGLAVYEQYF	TGTGCCACCTCGATGACGGGGGGACTAGCGGTTTACGAGCAGTACTTC
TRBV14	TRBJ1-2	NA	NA	CASSQDLGGRYGYTF	TGTGCCAGCAGCCAAGACCTCGGGGGGAGGTATGGCTACACCTTC
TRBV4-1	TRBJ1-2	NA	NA	CASSQALRVRGYTF	TGCGCCAGCAGCCAAGCTCTCAGGGTCCGTGGCTACACCTTC
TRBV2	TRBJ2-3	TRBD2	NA	CASRSTSGGASTQYF	TGTGCCAGCAGGTCGACTAGCGGGGGGGCTAGTACGCAGTATTTT
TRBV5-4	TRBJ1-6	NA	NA	CASSLGMEGSYNSPLHF	TGTGCCAGCAGCTTGGGTATGGAGGGCTCCTATAATTCACCCCTCCACTTT
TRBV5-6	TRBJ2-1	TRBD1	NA	CASSRQGHNEQFF	TGTGCCAGCAGCCGACAGGGGCACAATGAGCAGTTCTTC
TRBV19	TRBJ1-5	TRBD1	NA	CASSIPSTGTGIQPQHF	TGTGCCAGTAGTATTCCTTCTACCGGGACAGGGATTCAGCCCCAGCATTTT
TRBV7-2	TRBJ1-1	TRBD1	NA	CASSPRTGAGNTEAFF	TGTGCCAGCAGCCCCCGGACAGGGGCCGGGAACACTGAAGCTTTCTTT
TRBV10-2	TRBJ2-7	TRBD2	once	CASSELAGALLVEQYF	TGCGCCAGCAGTGAACTAGCGGGGGCCCTGCTCGTGGAGCAGTACTTC
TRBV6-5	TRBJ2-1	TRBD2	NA	CASSYGGLGYNEQFF	TGTGCCAGCAGTTACGGGGGACTAGGGTACAATGAGCAGTTCTTC
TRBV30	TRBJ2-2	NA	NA	CAWSVASRGTGELFF	TGTGCCTGGAGTGTAGCATCCCGGGGTACCGGGGAGCTGTTTTTT
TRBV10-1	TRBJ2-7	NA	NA	CASSAGSLEGYEQYF	TGCGCCAGCAGTGCCGGGTCGCTTGAGGGCTACGAGCAGTACTTC
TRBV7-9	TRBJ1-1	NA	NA	CASSGDGGMNTEAFF	TGTGCCAGCAGCGGAGATGGGGGGATGAACACTGAAGCTTTCTTT
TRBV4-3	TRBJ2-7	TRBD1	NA	CASSQDRGDRGGEQYF	TGCGCCAGCAGCCAAGATCGGGGTGACAGGGGCGGCGAGCAGTACTTC
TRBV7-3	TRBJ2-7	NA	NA	CASSSAPVREAGSSYEQYF	TGTGCCAGCAGTTCAGCTCCCGTGAGGGAGGCGGGGAGCTCCTACGAGCAGTACTTC
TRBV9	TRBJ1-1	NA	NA	CASSVAPLNTEAFF	TGTGCCAGCAGCGTAGCCCCGTTGAACACTGAAGCTTTCTTT
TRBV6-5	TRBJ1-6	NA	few	CASSYRGSPLHF	TGTGCCAGCAGTTACCGGGGGTCACCCCTCCACTTT
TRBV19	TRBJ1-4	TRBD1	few	CASNSRGTGSEKLFF	TGTGCCAGTAACTCCCGGGGGACAGGGAGCGAAAAACTGTTTTTT
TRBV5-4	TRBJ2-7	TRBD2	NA	CASSLSAGGNYEQYF	TGTGCCAGCAGCTTGTCGGCGGGAGGAAACTACGAGCAGTACTTC
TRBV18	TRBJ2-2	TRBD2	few	CASYRTSGNTGELFF	TGTGCCAGCTACCGGACTAGCGGAAACACCGGGGAGCTGTTTTTT
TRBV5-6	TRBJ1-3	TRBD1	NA	CASSKGQGAGNTIYF	TGTGCCAGCAGCAAGGGACAGGGGGCTGGAAACACCATATATTTT
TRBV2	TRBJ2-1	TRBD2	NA	CASISAGGAAGEQFF	TGTGCCAGCATTTCAGCGGGAGGCGCGGCGGGTGAGCAGTTCTTC
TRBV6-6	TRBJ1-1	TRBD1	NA	CASSTRYRGTEAFF	TGTGCCAGCAGTACGCGGTACAGGGGGACTGAAGCTTTCTTT
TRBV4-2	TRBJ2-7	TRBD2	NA	CASSQGTSGRGVTYEQYF	TGTGCCAGCAGCCAAGGGACTAGCGGGAGAGGGGTTACCTACGAGCAGTACTTC
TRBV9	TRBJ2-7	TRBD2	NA	CASSVGSAGVTSEQYF	TGTGCCAGCAGCGTAGGTTCGGCGGGAGTCACATCAGAGCAGTACTTC
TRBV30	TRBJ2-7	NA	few	CAWSSRREAYEQYF	TGTGCCTGGAGTTCGCGCAGGGAAGCCTACGAGCAGTACTTC
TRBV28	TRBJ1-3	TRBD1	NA	CASSGPGQGNTIYF	TGTGCCAGCAGTGGACCGGGACAGGGAAACACCATATATTTT
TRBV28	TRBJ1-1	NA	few	CASSSPGNTEAFF	TGTGCCAGCAGCTCGCCGGGGAACACTGAAGCTTTCTTT
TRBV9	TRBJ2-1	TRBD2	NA	CASSVSGGADEQFF	TGTGCCAGCAGCGTAAGCGGGGGGGCCGATGAGCAGTTCTTC
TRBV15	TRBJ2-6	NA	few	CATSSSGTVGANVLTF	TGTGCCACCAGCAGCTCCGGGACTGTTGGGGCCAACGTCCTGACTTTC
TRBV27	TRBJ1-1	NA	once	CASSLYTPVGHTEAFF	TGTGCCAGCAGTTTATATACCCCAGTGGGCCACACTGAAGCTTTCTTT
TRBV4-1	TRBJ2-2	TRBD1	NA	CASSPQGAYTGELFF	TGCGCCAGCAGCCCCCAGGGGGCGTACACCGGGGAGCTGTTTTTT
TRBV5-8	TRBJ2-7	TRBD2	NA	CATRTSVLYEQYF	TGTGCCACCAGGACTAGCGTCCTCTACGAGCAGTACTTC
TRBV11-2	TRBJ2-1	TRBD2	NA	CASSLLAGSSYNEQFF	TGTGCCAGCAGCCTACTAGCGGGCTCGTCCTACAATGAGCAGTTCTTC
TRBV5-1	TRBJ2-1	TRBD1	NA	CASSPMGTGGVPGNVDEQFF	TGCGCCAGCAGCCCCATGGGGACAGGGGGGGTCCCCGGCAACGTCGATGAGCAGTTCTTC
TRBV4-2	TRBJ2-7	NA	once	CASSQDGAKQYF	TGTGCCAGCAGCCAAGATGGGGCCAAGCAGTACTTC
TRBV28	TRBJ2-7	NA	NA	CASSPPRDEQYF	TGTGCCAGCAGTCCTCCTCGGGACGAGCAGTACTTC
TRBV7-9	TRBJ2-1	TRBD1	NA	CASRDRGQFF	TGTGCCAGCCGGGACAGGGGGCAGTTCTTC
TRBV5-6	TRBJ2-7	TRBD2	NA	CASSPDGRSDEQYF	TGTGCCAGCAGCCCTGACGGGAGGTCGGACGAGCAGTACTTC
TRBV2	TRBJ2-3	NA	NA	CASTGFDTDTQYF	TGTGCCAGTACGGGGTTTGACACAGATACGCAGTATTTT
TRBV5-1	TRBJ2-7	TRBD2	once	CASRYQREGEQYF	TGCGCCAGCAGGTACCAGCGGGAGGGCGAGCAGTACTTC
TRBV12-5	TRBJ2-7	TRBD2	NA	CASGSSGGSSYEQYF	TGTGCTAGTGGTTCGAGCGGGGGAAGCTCCTACGAGCAGTACTTC
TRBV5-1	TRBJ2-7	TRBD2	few	CASSLAAGGRLVGREQYF	TGCGCCAGCAGCTTGGCCGCGGGGGGGCGTCTAGTGGGACGCGAGCAGTACTTC
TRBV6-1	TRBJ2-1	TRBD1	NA	CASSGQGVNEQFF	TGTGCCAGCAGTGGACAGGGGGTGAATGAGCAGTTCTTC
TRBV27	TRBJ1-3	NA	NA	CASSLGLGNTIYF	TGTGCCAGCAGTTTAGGACTAGGAAACACCATATATTTT
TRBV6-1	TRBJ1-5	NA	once	CASSENPGDSNQPQHF	TGTGCCAGCAGTGAAAACCCAGGGGATAGCAATCAGCCCCAGCATTTT